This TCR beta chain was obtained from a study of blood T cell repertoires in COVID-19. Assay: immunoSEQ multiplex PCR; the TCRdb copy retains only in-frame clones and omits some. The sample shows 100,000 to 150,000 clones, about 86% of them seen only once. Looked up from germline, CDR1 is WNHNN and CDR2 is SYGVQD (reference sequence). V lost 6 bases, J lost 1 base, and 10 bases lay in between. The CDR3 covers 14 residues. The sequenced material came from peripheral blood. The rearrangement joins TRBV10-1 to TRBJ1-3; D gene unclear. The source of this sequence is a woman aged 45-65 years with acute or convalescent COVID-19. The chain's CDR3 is CASSPGASGNTIYF. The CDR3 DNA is TGCGCCAGCAGCCCCGGAGCGTCTGGAAACACCATATATTTT.